The rows below give T cell receptor beta chains drawn from one sample of a study of beta chain features in type 1 diabetes. TCRdb keeps only in-frame clones here, not all; method: immunoSEQ multiplex PCR. The sample contains hundreds of thousands of clones, roughly 13% of which appear only once. Sequencing used naive CD4+ T cells from blood. The origin of the receptors is a young man in good health. Each CDR3 is given with its conserved first and last residue. Fields, in order: J gene, clone size, D gene, V gene, CDR3 protein, CDR3 DNA. D genes are given only for firm matches. The size of a clone is reported for some rows only, either as once, few or many, or as a class for expanded clones.

>TRBJ1-5|-|-|TRBV23-1
CASSQPRGPFSNQPQHF
TGCGCCAGCAGTCAACCCAGGGGCCCCTTTAGCAATCAGCCCCAGCATTTT
>TRBJ2-7|few|-|TRBV6-5
CASSPGRYEQYF
TGTGCCAGCAGTCCAGGGAGGTACGAGCAGTACTTC
>TRBJ1-4|-|-|TRBV7-2
CASRAGYTNEKLFF
TGTGCCAGCAGGGCGGGGTACACTAATGAAAAACTGTTTTTT
>TRBJ2-3|few|TRBD2|TRBV7-8
CASSLTSGDTDTQYF
TGTGCCAGCAGCTTGACTAGCGGAGACACAGATACGCAGTATTTT
>TRBJ1-1|-|TRBD1|TRBV5-1
CASSMDRGLTEAFF
TGCGCCAGCAGCATGGACAGGGGGCTCACTGAAGCTTTCTTT
>TRBJ2-1|-|TRBD2|TRBV9
CASSALAGGAGNEQFF
TGTGCCAGCAGCGCACTAGCGGGGGGGGCAGGGAATGAGCAGTTCTTC
>TRBJ2-2|few|-|TRBV6-6
CASSRLVTGELFF
TGTGCCAGCAGTCGACTAGTCACCGGGGAGCTGTTTTTT
>TRBJ1-2|-|TRBD1|TRBV28
CASSEDRGSLWYGYTF
TGTGCCAGCAGTGAGGACAGGGGGAGTTTGTGGTATGGCTACACCTTC
>TRBJ2-5|few|TRBD2|TRBV4-1
CASSPGLAGSPTQYF
TGCGCCAGCAGCCCGGGACTAGCGGGGTCACCGACCCAGTACTTC
>TRBJ1-2|-|-|TRBV9
CASTVGADTNYGYTF
TGTGCCAGCACGGTTGGGGCTGATACTAACTATGGCTACACCTTC
>TRBJ2-6|-|-|TRBV30
CAWSQGSSGANVLTF
TGTGCCTGGAGTCAGGGAAGCTCTGGGGCCAACGTCCTGACTTTC
>TRBJ2-2|few|TRBD1|TRBV7-8
CASSPRDRANTGELFF
TGTGCCAGCAGCCCCCGGGACAGGGCTAACACCGGGGAGCTGTTTTTT
>TRBJ1-1|-|-|TRBV30
CAWSVWLDTEAFF
TGTGCCTGGAGTGTATGGCTCGACACTGAAGCTTTCTTT
>TRBJ1-3|-|-|TRBV7-2
CASSLTGQSGNTIYF
TGTGCCAGCAGCCTAACAGGGCAGTCTGGAAACACCATATATTTT
>TRBJ1-2|-|-|TRBV30
CAWSALMGGSNYGYTF
TGTGCCTGGAGTGCCCTAATGGGGGGGAGTAACTATGGCTACACCTTC
>TRBJ2-7|-|-|TRBV5-4
CASTDRASYEQYF
TGTGCCAGCACCGACAGAGCTTCCTACGAGCAGTACTTC
>TRBJ2-3|-|-|TRBV7-9
CASSLGAGPGTDTQYF
TGTGCCAGCAGCTTAGGGGCAGGCCCCGGCACAGATACGCAGTATTTT
>TRBJ1-2|-|-|TRBV19
CASSVDIELDYGYTF
TGTGCCAGTAGTGTTGACATCGAGTTGGACTATGGCTACACCTTC
>TRBJ2-1|-|TRBD2|TRBV2
CASSEGLGRSEQFF
TGTGCCAGCAGTGAGGGACTAGGTCGGAGTGAGCAGTTCTTC
>TRBJ2-3|-|TRBD2|TRBV4-3
CASSQIAGGRADTQYF
TGCGCCAGCAGCCAAATAGCGGGGGGCCGGGCGGATACGCAGTATTTT
>TRBJ1-2|-|-|TRBV28
CAIPGGPNYGYTF
TGTGCCATCCCCGGGGGTCCTAACTATGGCTACACCTTC
>TRBJ2-7|-|-|TRBV5-4
CASSPQGGYEQYF
TGTGCCAGCAGCCCCCAGGGGGGTTACGAGCAGTACTTC
>TRBJ2-1|many|TRBD1|TRBV29-1
CSVRPWDRGDEQFF
TGCAGCGTTCGGCCTTGGGACAGGGGAGATGAGCAGTTCTTC
>TRBJ2-7|few|TRBD2|TRBV7-2
CASSYSLAGAYEQYF
TGTGCCAGCAGCTACTCGCTAGCGGGAGCCTACGAGCAGTACTTC
>TRBJ2-1|few|-|TRBV10-3
CAISEQGTTPKQFF
TGTGCCATCAGTGAGCAGGGGACAACGCCTAAGCAGTTCTTC
>TRBJ2-4|few|TRBD1|TRBV4-2
CASSQARTGGGNIQYF
TGTGCCAGCAGCCAAGCCAGGACAGGGGGTGGAAACATTCAGTACTTC
>TRBJ2-1|-|TRBD1|TRBV19
CASRRGQGGYNEQFF
TGTGCCAGTAGGCGCGGACAGGGGGGTTACAATGAGCAGTTCTTC
>TRBJ2-4|few|TRBD2|TRBV29-1
CSAREGNIQYF
TGCAGCGCCCGGGAGGGAAACATTCAGTACTTC
>TRBJ1-1|few|-|TRBV29-1
CSVQLRVGDTEAFF
TGCAGCGTTCAGTTAAGAGTGGGGGACACTGAGGCTTTCTTT
>TRBJ2-5|-|TRBD1|TRBV9
CASSVAGTAQETQYF
TGTGCCAGCAGCGTAGCCGGGACAGCTCAAGAGACCCAGTACTTC
>TRBJ2-6|-|TRBD1|TRBV19
CATRTGLVLTF
TGTGCCACCCGGACAGGACTCGTCCTGACTTTC
>TRBJ2-4|-|TRBD1|TRBV6-6
CASSYLGQAGNIQYF
TGTGCCAGCAGTTATTTAGGACAGGCTGGAAACATTCAGTACTTC
>TRBJ1-2|-|-|TRBV7-9
CASSQAGINYGYTF
TGTGCCAGCAGCCAGGCAGGGATTAACTATGGCTACACCTTC